This T cell receptor (beta chain) was captured in a study of vaccination effects on CD4 cells after COVID-19. Across the whole study: Each person got two doses of an mRNA SARS-CoV-2 vaccine, BNT162b2 or mRNA-1273.

In the case of this clone: Antigen specificity is unknown.

V was pared by 5 bases and J by 3 bases, with 16 bases between. The CDR3 is made up of 15 amino acids. CDR1 and CDR2 (germline): MNHEY, SVGAGI. With the ViraFEST assay, the study expanded antigen-specific CD4+ T cells using viral peptide pools, then sequenced them. Culture lasted 10 days before CD4+ T cell isolation. Absence of prior SARS-CoV-2 infection characterized the vaccine recipients, who showed negative nucleocapsid antibodies. IL-2 at 9 to 10 IU/ml and peptides at 8 to 10 ug/ml were added to cultured PBMC, around 2 million per well. Study results and limitations: Early timepoints after infection were absent, and convalescent patients were few in the study.

Libraries were prepared by immunoSEQ multiplex PCR; TCRdb keeps only in-frame clonotypes and omits some of them. Of 30,000 to 40,000 clones in the sample, around 70% are singletons; the top ten hold approximately 22%. The chain is built from TRBV6-5 and TRBJ1-2; D gene uncertain. This receptor was taken from a human donor who received a COVID-19 vaccine. This material consisted of CD4+ T cells from PBMCs cultured with SARS-CoV-2 spike peptides, taken before COVID-19 vaccination. The CDR3: CASSPGRARDYGYTF. CDR3 sequence (DNA): TGTGCCAGCAGTCCGGGAAGGGCAAGGGACTATGGCTACACCTTC.